The clone carrying this T cell receptor (beta chain) was picked up one time. Antigen unknown. The sample belongs to a study of shared clonotypes between healthy human individuals. Study-wide points: Sampling included only blood; tissue repertoires likely differ.

The CDR3 runs to 14 residues. The V gene lost 3 bases and the J gene lost 4 bases, with 12 bases spanning the gap. Germline V lookup: CDR1 KGHSH, CDR2 LQKENI. Profiled with immunoSEQ multiplex PCR; TCRdb holds only in-frame clones, not every one. Of more than 2,000,000 clones listed, over 85% are singletons. Sequencing was done on a sample of naive CD4+ T cells sorted from blood. Specified subset: CD45RA+ positively selected. The sequence was obtained from a man younger than 35 in good health. The chain carries TRBV18 and TRBJ2-5; no reliable D call. The CDR3 loop reads CASSPLGSGETQYF. DNA for the CDR3: TGTGCCAGCTCACCTTTAGGGTCGGGAGAGACCCAGTACTTC.